This TCR beta chain was identified during a study of blood T cell repertoires in COVID-19. Study-level background: Both acute and convalescent COVID-19 samples were obtained from the United States, Italy and Spain. In each case, the material was cDNA or gDNA derived from T cells, B-cell-depleted T cells, or PBMCs.

Germline CDR1 and CDR2: SGDLS and YYNGEE. V shed 2 bases, J shed 1 base, and the junction held 5 bases outside the gene matches. The CDR3 is 15 amino acids. In the original workflow: Nucleated cell counts were estimated from reference gene primer amplification. The protocol was immunoSEQ multiplex PCR, while the TCRdb copy is restricted to in-frame clones and leaves out a portion. D and trimming were read from the DNA, whereas the V and J calls and clone size are those reported in that table. The data hold 75,000 to 100,000 clones, with roughly 80% observed a single time. The rearrangement links TRBV9 to TRBJ1-1; 7 nucleotides match TRBD1. Sequencing input: peripheral blood. This TCR came from a woman of 80 years or more with acute or convalescent COVID-19. The CDR3 reads CASSVVGGANTEAFF. The CDR3, as DNA: TGTGCCAGCAGCGTGGTAGGGGGCGCGAACACTGAAGCTTTCTTT. The entire variable domain, with the rest obtained from reference TRBV9 and TRBJ1-1, is as follows: DSGVTQTPKHLITATGQRVTLRCSPRSGDLSVYWYQQSLDQGLQFLIQYYNGEERAKGNILERFSAQQFPDLHSELNLSSLELGDSALYFCASSVVGGANTEAFFGQGTRLTVV.